This T cell receptor beta chain came from a study of blood T cell repertoires in COVID-19. Whole-study context: Acute-phase and convalescent COVID-19 samples originated in the United States, Italy and Spain. In each case, the material was cDNA or gDNA derived from T cells, B-cell-depleted T cells, or PBMCs.

The germline V gene encodes CDR1 SGHRS and CDR2 YFSETQ. With 3 bases clipped from V and 0 bases from J, the junction kept 10 bases outside the gene matches. CDR3 length: 18 residues. Sequencing was performed with immunoSEQ multiplex PCR; in TCRdb, only in-frame clones are kept and a portion is missing. Of approximately 150,000 clones listed, approximately 88% are singletons. The sequenced sample consisted of peripheral blood. The TCR sequence derives from a human donor in a cohort sampled during active COVID-19. V and J are TRBV5-1 and TRBJ2-3; 10 bases match TRBD2. DNA for the CDR3: TGCGCCAGCAGCTCCCCGAGCGGGGGGGGAAGAAGCACAGATACGCAGTATTTT. Amino acid sequence: CASSSPSGGGRSTDTQYF.